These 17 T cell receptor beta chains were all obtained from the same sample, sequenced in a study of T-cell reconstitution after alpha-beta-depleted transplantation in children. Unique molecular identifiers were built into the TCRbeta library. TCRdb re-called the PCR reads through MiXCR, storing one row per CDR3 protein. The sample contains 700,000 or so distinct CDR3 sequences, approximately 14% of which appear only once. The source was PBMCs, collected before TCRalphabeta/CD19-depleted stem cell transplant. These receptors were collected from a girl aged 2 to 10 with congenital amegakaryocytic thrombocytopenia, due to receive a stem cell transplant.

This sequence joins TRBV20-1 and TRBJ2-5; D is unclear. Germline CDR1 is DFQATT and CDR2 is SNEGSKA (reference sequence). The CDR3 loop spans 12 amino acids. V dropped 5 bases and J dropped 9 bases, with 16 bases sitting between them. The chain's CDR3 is CSALGTPRPQYF. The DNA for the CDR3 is TGCAGTGCTCTCGGCACTCCTCGACCCCAGTACTTC.

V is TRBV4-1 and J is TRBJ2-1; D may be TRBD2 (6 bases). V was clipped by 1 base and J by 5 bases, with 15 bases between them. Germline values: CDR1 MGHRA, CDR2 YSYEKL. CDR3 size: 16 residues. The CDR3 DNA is TGCGCCAGCAGCCAAGTAATCGGGAGTTTAGACAATGAGCAGTTCTTC. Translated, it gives CASSQVIGSLDNEQFF.

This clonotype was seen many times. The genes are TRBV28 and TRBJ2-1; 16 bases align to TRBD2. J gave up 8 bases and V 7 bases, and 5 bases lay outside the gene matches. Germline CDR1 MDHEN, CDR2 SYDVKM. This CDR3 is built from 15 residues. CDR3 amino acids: CASKHGTSGRDEQFF. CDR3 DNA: TGTGCCAGCAAACACGGGACTAGCGGGAGGGATGAGCAGTTCTTC.

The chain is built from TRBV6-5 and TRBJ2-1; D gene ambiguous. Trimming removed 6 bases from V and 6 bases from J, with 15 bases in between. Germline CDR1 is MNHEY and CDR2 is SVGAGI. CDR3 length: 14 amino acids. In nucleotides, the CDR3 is TGTGCCAGCAGCTCCATCGAGACTGGCAATGAGCAGTTCTTC. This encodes CASSSIETGNEQFF.

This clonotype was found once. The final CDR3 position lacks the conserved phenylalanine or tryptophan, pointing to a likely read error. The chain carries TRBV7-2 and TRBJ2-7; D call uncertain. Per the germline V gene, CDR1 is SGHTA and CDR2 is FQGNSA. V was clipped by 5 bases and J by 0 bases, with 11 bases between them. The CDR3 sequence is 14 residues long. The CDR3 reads CASSKIGFSYEQYL. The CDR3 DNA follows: TGTGCCAGCAGCAAGATCGGTTTCTCCTACGAGCAGTACCTC.

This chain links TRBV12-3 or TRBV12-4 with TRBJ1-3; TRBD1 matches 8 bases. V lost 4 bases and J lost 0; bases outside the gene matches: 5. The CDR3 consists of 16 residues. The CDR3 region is CASSYGQGHSGNTIYF. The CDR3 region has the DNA TGTGCCAGCAGTTATGGACAGGGCCACTCTGGAAACACCATATATTTT.

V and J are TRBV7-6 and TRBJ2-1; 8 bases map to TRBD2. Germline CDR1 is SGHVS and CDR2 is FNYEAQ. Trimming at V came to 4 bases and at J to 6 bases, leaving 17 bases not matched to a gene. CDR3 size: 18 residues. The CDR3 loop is CASSYMDPTSGKINEQFF. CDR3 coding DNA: TGTGCCAGCAGCTATATGGACCCAACTAGCGGAAAAATCAATGAGCAGTTCTTC.

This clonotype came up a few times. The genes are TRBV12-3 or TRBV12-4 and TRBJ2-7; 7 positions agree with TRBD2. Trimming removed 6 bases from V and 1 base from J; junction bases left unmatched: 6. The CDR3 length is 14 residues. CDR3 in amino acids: CASSTAGDSYEQYF. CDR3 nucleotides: TGTGCCAGCAGCACTGCGGGGGATTCCTACGAGCAGTACTTC.

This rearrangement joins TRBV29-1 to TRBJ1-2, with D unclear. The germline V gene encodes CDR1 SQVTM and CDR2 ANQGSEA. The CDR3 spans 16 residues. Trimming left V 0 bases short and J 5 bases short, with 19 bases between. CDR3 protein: CSVEDPAYGDWYGYTF. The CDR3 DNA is TGCAGCGTTGAAGATCCGGCCTACGGGGATTGGTATGGCTACACCTTC.

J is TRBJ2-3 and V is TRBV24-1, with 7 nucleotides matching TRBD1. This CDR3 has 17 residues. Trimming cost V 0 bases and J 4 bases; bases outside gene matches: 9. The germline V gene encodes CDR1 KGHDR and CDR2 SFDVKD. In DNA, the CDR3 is TGTGCCACCAGTGATTTGTCTGGGGACAGTCAGGCAGATACGCAGTATTTT. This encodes CATSDLSGDSQADTQYF.

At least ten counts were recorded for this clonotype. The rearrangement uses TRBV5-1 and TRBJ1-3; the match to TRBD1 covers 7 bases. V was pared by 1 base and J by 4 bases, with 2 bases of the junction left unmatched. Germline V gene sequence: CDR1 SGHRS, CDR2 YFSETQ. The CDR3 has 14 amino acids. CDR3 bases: TGCGCCAGCAGCTTGACAGGGGCCGGAAACACCATATATTTT. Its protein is CASSLTGAGNTIYF.

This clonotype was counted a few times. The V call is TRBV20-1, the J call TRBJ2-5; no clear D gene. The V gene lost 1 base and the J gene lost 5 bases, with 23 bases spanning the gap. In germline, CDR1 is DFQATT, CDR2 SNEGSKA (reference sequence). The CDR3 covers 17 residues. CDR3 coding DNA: TGCAGTGCTAGAGTCCCCCTGGTCAAGGGCTGGTGGGAGACCCAGTACTTC. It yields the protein CSARVPLVKGWWETQYF.

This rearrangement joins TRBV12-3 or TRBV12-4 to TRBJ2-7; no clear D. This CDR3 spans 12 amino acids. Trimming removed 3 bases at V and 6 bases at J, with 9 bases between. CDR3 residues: CASSFGSAEQYF. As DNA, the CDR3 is TGTGCCAGCAGTTTCGGATCTGCCGAGCAGTACTTC.

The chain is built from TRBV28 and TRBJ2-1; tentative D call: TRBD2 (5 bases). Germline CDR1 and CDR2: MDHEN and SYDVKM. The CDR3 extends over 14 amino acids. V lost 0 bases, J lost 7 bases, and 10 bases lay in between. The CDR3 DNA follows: TGTGCCAGCAGTTTATGGGACTCGCGGAATGAGCAGTTCTTC. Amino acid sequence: CASSLWDSRNEQFF. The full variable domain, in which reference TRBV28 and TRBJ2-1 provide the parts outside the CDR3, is DVKVTQSSRYLVKRTGEKVFLECVQDMDHENMFWYRQDPGLGLRLIYFSYDVKMKEKGDIPEGYSVSREKKERFSLILESASTNQTSMYLCASSLWDSRNEQFFGPGTRLTVL.

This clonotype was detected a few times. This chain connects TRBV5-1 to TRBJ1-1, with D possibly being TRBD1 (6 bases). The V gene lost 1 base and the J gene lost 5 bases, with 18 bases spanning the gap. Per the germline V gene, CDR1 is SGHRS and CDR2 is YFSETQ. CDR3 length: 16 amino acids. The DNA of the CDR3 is TGCGCCAGCAGCTTGTTTCAAGGGGGATCGAGTACTGAAGCTTTCTTT. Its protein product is CASSLFQGGSSTEAFF. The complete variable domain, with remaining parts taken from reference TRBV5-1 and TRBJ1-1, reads KAGVTQTPRYLIKTRGQQVTLSCSPISGHRSVSWYQQTPGQGLQFLFEYFSETQRNKGNFPGRFSGRQFSNSRSEMNVSTLELGDSALYLCASSLFQGGSSTEAFFGQGTRLTVV.

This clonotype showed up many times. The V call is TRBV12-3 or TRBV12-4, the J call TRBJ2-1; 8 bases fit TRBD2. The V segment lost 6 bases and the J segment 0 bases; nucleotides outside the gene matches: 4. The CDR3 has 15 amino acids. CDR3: CASSRGGFSYNEQFF. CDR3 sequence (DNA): TGTGCCAGCAGCCGGGGGGGGTTCTCCTACAATGAGCAGTTCTTC.

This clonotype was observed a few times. DNA of the CDR3: TGCAGTGCTAGACACGACTCCTACGAGCAGTACTTC. Its translation is CSARHDSYEQYF. The chain is built from TRBV20-1 and TRBJ2-7, with no clear D. Germline assignment: CDR1 DFQATT and CDR2 SNEGSKA (reference sequence). V was pared by 2 bases and J by 0 bases, with 5 bases between. This CDR3 contains 12 residues.